The 21 T cell receptor beta chains listed next were all sequenced from one sample in a study of identical twins. TCRdb reanalysed the 5' RACE reads using MiXCR and keeps one entry per CDR3 protein. The sample shows roughly 720,000 distinct CDR3 sequences, 18% of them seen only once. This same sample was also part of a study on T cells expressing NK-cell markers.

Specimen: PBMCs. The receptor set was obtained from a woman younger than 35 in good health.

This clonotype has a handful of counts. The J gene is TRBJ2-1, the V gene TRBV9; 11 bases are a match to TRBD2. From germline, CDR1 is SGDLS and CDR2 YYNGEE. Losses at the gene ends were 1 base for V and 8 bases for J; bases not matched to a gene: 5. CDR3 size: 15 residues. In nucleotides, the CDR3 is TGTGCCAGCAGCGTAATAGCGGGGGGGCAGGATGAGCAGTTCTTC. The encoded protein is CASSVIAGGQDEQFF.

This clonotype was seen repeatedly, ten times or more. V is TRBV5-1 and J is TRBJ2-1, with D possibly being TRBD2 (5 bases). The CDR3 runs to 14 residues. Trimming removed 0 bases at V and 3 bases at J, with 7 bases between. CDR1 and CDR2 from the germline V gene are SGHRS and YFSETQ. The CDR3 reads CASSLGGVYNEQFF. The CDR3 DNA follows: TGCGCCAGCAGCTTGGGGGGAGTCTACAATGAGCAGTTCTTC.

The rearrangement links TRBV20-1 to TRBJ2-3; TRBD2 matches at 11 bases. This CDR3 contains 18 residues. The germline gives CDR1 DFQATT, CDR2 SNEGSKA (reference sequence). The ends lost 7 bases at V and 0 bases at J; junction bases unmatched: 15. CDR3 amino acids: CSVRIPSGRPTSTDTQYF. CDR3 in DNA: TGCAGTGTCCGGATCCCTAGCGGGAGGCCAACTAGCACAGATACGCAGTATTTT.

This clonotype was seen repeatedly, ten times or more. The rearrangement links TRBV5-1 to TRBJ2-1; 10 bases match TRBD2. V trimming: 4 bases; J trimming: 4 bases; junction bases outside the gene matches: 5. Germline V lookup: CDR1 SGHRS, CDR2 YFSETQ. This CDR3 is 15 amino acids long. The CDR3 sequence: CASSPLAGSYNEQFF. The CDR3 coding sequence is TGCGCCAGCAGCCCACTAGCGGGGAGTTACAATGAGCAGTTCTTC.

Here the CDR3 DNA reads TGCGCCAGCAGCTTGGGACTAGCGGGGGCCGGGGATGAGCAGTTCTTC. Protein: CASSLGLAGAGDEQFF. The chain employs TRBV5-1 and TRBJ2-1; 12 nucleotides agree with TRBD2. V lost 0 bases, J lost 8 bases, and 6 bases stayed unmatched. Germline assignment: CDR1 SGHRS and CDR2 YFSETQ. This CDR3 is 16 amino acids long.

This chain joins TRBV7-3 and TRBJ2-3; D gene uncertain. CDR1 and CDR2 (germline): SGHTA, FQGTGA. Trimming removed 6 bases at V and 1 base at J, with 17 bases between. The CDR3 totals 16 residues. Here the CDR3 DNA reads TGTGCCAGCAGGCGCCAGATCGCTTCGGGCACAGATACGCAGTATTTT. Protein sequence: CASRRQIASGTDTQYF.

The chain is built from TRBV7-9 and TRBJ2-2; D ambiguous. With 3 bases removed from V and 5 bases from J, the gap between germline ends came to 7 bases. This CDR3 has 13 residues. Germline CDR1 and CDR2: SEHNR and FQNEAQ (reference sequence). The CDR3 reads CASSLDETGELFF. The CDR3 DNA reads TGTGCCAGCAGCTTGGACGAAACCGGGGAGCTGTTTTTT. The full variable domain, rest sourced from reference TRBV7-9 and TRBJ2-2, is DTGVSQNPRHKITKRGQNVTFRCDPISEHNRLYWYRQTLGQGPEFLTYFQNEAQLEKSRLLSDRFSAERPKGSFSTLEIQRTEQGDSAMYLCASSLDETGELFFGEGSRLTVL.

This clonotype was seen only a few times. The chain joins TRBV7-9 to TRBJ2-5; TRBD1 might be the D (5 bases). The germline V and J ends were trimmed by 5 bases and 2 bases, with 15 bases remaining between them. Germline values: CDR1 SEHNR, CDR2 FQNEAQ (reference sequence). The CDR3 length is 15 residues. CDR3 region: CASSPGQGNQETQYF. DNA for the CDR3: TGTGCCAGCAGCCCCGGTCAGGGAAATCAAGAGACCCAGTACTTC.

The chain combines TRBV9 with TRBJ2-1, with TRBD2 identical over 7 bases. Germline V gene data show CDR1 as SGDLS and CDR2 as YYNGEE. Trimming at V came to 0 bases and at J to 0 bases, leaving 3 bases not matched to a gene. The CDR3 is made up of 16 amino acids. CDR3 protein: CASSVVGGSSYNEQFF. The CDR3 nucleotides are TGTGCCAGCAGCGTAGTAGGCGGGAGCTCCTACAATGAGCAGTTCTTC. Using reference TRBV9 and TRBJ2-1 for the parts outside the CDR3, the full variable domain is DSGVTQTPKHLITATGQRVTLRCSPRSGDLSVYWYQQSLDQGLQFLIQYYNGEERAKGNILERFSAQQFPDLHSELNLSSLELGDSALYFCASSVVGGSSYNEQFFGPGTRLTVL.

This clonotype was seen a few times. The chain combines TRBV29-1 with TRBJ2-7; possibly TRBD2 for D (5 bases). This CDR3 region has 12 residues. V was pared by 8 bases and J by 2 bases, with 13 bases between. Germline CDR1 SQVTM, CDR2 ANQGSEA. The DNA of the CDR3 is TGCAGCACCGGAGAGGGCCCCTACGAGCAGTACTTC. It specifies CSTGEGPYEQYF.

The chain couples TRBV29-1 to TRBJ2-5, with 12 bases fitting TRBD1. With V trimmed by 4 bases and J by 3 bases, 6 bases remained unmatched. Germline CDR1 is SQVTM and CDR2 is ANQGSEA. The CDR3 totals 15 residues. CDR3: CSVGDRGLLEETQYF. CDR3 bases: TGCAGCGTTGGGGACAGGGGGCTGTTGGAAGAGACCCAGTACTTC.

The chain couples TRBV27 to TRBJ2-7, with TRBD2 identical over 7 bases. The ends lost 4 bases at V and 2 bases at J; junction bases unmatched: 8. CDR1 and CDR2 from the germline V gene are MNHEY and SMNVEV (reference sequence). This CDR3 is built from 15 residues. The CDR3 here is CASSSHLSGAYEQYF. CDR3 sequence (DNA): TGTGCCAGCAGTTCTCATTTGAGCGGGGCCTACGAGCAGTACTTC.

This clonotype appeared a few times. The chain combines TRBV18 with TRBJ2-7; 9 bases fit TRBD1. Germline CDR1 KGHSH, CDR2 LQKENI. The CDR3 length is 14 residues. After removal of 4 bases from V and 3 bases from J, the junction contained 4 bases not matched to a gene. CDR3 bases: TGTGCCAGCTCACTCGGGACAGGGTTCTACGAGCAGTACTTC. It translates to CASSLGTGFYEQYF.

This clonotype has just a few counts. The genes are TRBV12-3 or TRBV12-4 and TRBJ1-2, with TRBD1 matching over 9 bases. This CDR3 is built from 15 residues. V lost 6 bases, J lost 4 bases, and 9 bases stayed unmatched. The CDR3 reads CASRPTGGAIYGYTF. CDR3 bases: TGTGCCAGCAGACCCACAGGGGGCGCGATCTATGGCTACACCTTC.

The chain uses TRBV6-5 and TRBJ2-7, with a tentative D call TRBD1 (6 bases). Per the germline V gene, CDR1 is MNHEY and CDR2 is SVGAGI. V was clipped by 0 bases and J by 0 bases, with 12 bases between them. This CDR3 has 16 amino acids. CDR3 sequence (DNA): TGTGCCAGCAGTTACTCCAGGACAGCTCTCTCCTACGAGCAGTACTTC. This codes for CASSYSRTALSYEQYF.

A few counts support this clonotype. The CDR3 region has the DNA TGTGCCAGCAGCTTATTCGCATTCGCGCAGTATTTT. Its protein is CASSLFAFAQYF. This chain links TRBV7-9 with TRBJ2-3, with D uncertain. Germline CDR1 is SEHNR and CDR2 is FQNEAQ (reference sequence). The length of the CDR3 is 12 residues. Between the trimmed V and J ends, which lost 2 bases and 10 bases, there was a span of 10 bases.

This chain joins TRBV20-1 and TRBJ2-3, with D uncertain. The CDR3 runs 11 residues. Germline CDR1 is DFQATT and CDR2 is SNEGSKA (reference sequence). The DNA of the CDR3 is TGCAGCGGAGTGAAAGGGTTTGCGCAGTATTTT. Its translation: CSGVKGFAQYF.

This clonotype has just a few counts. The chain uses TRBV7-2 and TRBJ2-7; D is unresolved. The V gene lost 0 bases and the J gene lost 6 bases, with 9 bases spanning the gap. Germline V CDR1 and CDR2: SGHTA, FQGNSA. The CDR3 extends over 13 amino acids. CDR3 in amino acids: CASSLAMAPEQYF. For the CDR3, the DNA is TGTGCCAGCAGCTTAGCGATGGCCCCCGAGCAGTACTTC.

The rearrangement joins TRBV14 to TRBJ1-2; D remains ambiguous. The germline V gene has CDR1 SGHDN and CDR2 FVKESK. This CDR3 is built from 12 residues. V was pared by 5 bases and J by 7 bases, with 11 bases between. The CDR3 loop reads CASSRDTPGYTF. The CDR3 bases are TGTGCCAGCAGCAGAGACACCCCTGGCTACACCTTC.

V is TRBV10-3 and J is TRBJ2-7, with a weak D call TRBD2 (6 bases). The germline CDR1 and CDR2 sequences are ENHRY and SYGVKD. The CDR3 loop spans 14 amino acids. V dropped 11 bases and J dropped 0 bases, with 17 bases sitting between them. CDR3 protein: CAVRDSRSSYEQYF. The CDR3 DNA sequence: TGTGCCGTTAGGGACTCCAGGAGCTCCTACGAGCAGTACTTC.

A few counts support this clonotype. The chain joins TRBV15 to TRBJ1-2; D call uncertain. The CDR3 sequence is 13 residues long. The germline gives CDR1 LNHNV, CDR2 YYDKDF (reference sequence). V shed 0 bases and J shed 8 bases, with 10 bases lying between them. As DNA, the CDR3 is TGTGCCACCAGCAGAGATAGCCTTTGGGGCTACACCTTC. As protein: CATSRDSLWGYTF. Complete variable domain (other parts from reference TRBV15 and TRBJ1-2): DAMVIQNPRYQVTQFGKPVTLSCSQTLNHNVMYWYQQKSSQAPKLLFHYYDKDFNNEADTPDNFQSRRPNTSFCFLDIRSPGLGDTAMYLCATSRDSLWGYTFGSGTRLTVV.